Given below is one TCR beta chain in context. These data come from a study of blood T cell repertoires in COVID-19. Sequencing was performed with immunoSEQ multiplex PCR; in TCRdb, only in-frame clones are kept and a portion is missing. The table has about 75,000 clones, roughly 87% seen once. V lost 2 bases to trimming and J lost 4 bases, with 5 bases between them. Germline CDR1 reads SGHAT; CDR2 reads FQNNGV. The CDR3 is 12 amino acids. Sequencing was done on a sample of peripheral blood. This receptor was identified in a woman between 50 and 59 years old with acute or convalescent COVID-19. The chain has TRBV11-2 and TRBJ1-2; TRBD1 is a possible D gene (5 bases). In DNA form, the CDR3 reads TGTGCCAGCAGCTTAAGGGGCTATGGCTACACCTTC. Protein product: CASSLRGYGYTF.